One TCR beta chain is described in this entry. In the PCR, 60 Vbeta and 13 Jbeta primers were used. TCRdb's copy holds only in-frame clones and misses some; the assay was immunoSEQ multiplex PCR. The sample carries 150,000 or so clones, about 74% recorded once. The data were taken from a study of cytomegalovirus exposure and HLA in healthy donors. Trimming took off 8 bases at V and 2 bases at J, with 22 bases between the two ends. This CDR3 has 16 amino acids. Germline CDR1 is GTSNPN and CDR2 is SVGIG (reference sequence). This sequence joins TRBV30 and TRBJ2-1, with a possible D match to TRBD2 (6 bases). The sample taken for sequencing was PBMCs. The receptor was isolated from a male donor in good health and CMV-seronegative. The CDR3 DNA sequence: TGTGCCGGGACTGCTGGGCCTCAGCGGGCCTACAATGAGCAGTTCTTC. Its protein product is CAGTAGPQRAYNEQFF.